Listed below are T cell receptor beta chains from one sample, sequenced in a study of blood T cell repertoires in COVID-19. Profiled with immunoSEQ multiplex PCR; TCRdb holds only in-frame clones, not every one. This sample has a few hundred thousand clones, with 82% found just once. Sequenced input: peripheral blood. These receptors originate from a woman in her 70s with COVID-19, enrolled during active disease. CDR3s include the opening cysteine and the closing phenylalanine or tryptophan. The order of the fields is clone size, J gene, V gene, D gene, CDR3 DNA, CDR3 protein. The D gene is left open where the match is weak. Clone size is shown for a subset of rows, as once, few, many or a class of expanded clone.

>once|TRBJ1-1|TRBV7-6|NA
TGTGCCAGCAGCTCCACTTGGGTCGGGACAACCACTGAAGCTTTCTTT
CASSSTWVGTTTEAFF
>NA|TRBJ2-3|TRBV7-2|TRBD2
TGTGCCAGCAGCTTCGGGGGGGTTTTAGCAGATACGCAGTATTTT
CASSFGGVLADTQYF
>NA|TRBJ2-5|TRBV11-2|TRBD2
TGTGCCAGCAGCTTAGGGGCTAGCGGGAGCGGCGAGACCCAGTACTTC
CASSLGASGSGETQYF
>NA|TRBJ1-1|TRBV27|NA
TGTGCCAGCAGTTTGATGAGGAACACTGAAGCTTTCTTT
CASSLMRNTEAFF
>NA|TRBJ2-5|TRBV7-2|TRBD2
TGTGCCAGCAGCTCCCTAGCGGGAGGACTCGAGACCCAGTACTTC
CASSSLAGGLETQYF
>NA|TRBJ2-7|TRBV5-1|TRBD2
TGCGCCAGCAGCCTGGAGGGACTAGCGTCAATAGGGGACGAGCAGTACTTC
CASSLEGLASIGDEQYF
>NA|TRBJ1-6|TRBV27|TRBD1
TGTGCCAGCAGCCTTGGACAGGGGGCGCGCAATTCACCCCTCCACTTT
CASSLGQGARNSPLHF
>NA|TRBJ1-1|TRBV29-1|TRBD1
TGCAGCGTTGTGCGCTTCGGGACAGATAACACTGAAGCTTTCTTT
CSVVRFGTDNTEAFF
>NA|TRBJ2-1|TRBV5-1|TRBD1
TGCGCCAGCAGCTCCGACAGGGGGAATGAGCAGTTCTTC
CASSSDRGNEQFF
>NA|TRBJ2-5|TRBV24-1|TRBD2
TGTGCCACCAGTGCCGTGACTAGCGGGAGGGAGACCCAGTACTTC
CATSAVTSGRETQYF
>NA|TRBJ2-7|TRBV18|TRBD2
TGTGCCAGCTCACCACTCGGGGGGTCCGAGCAGTACTTC
CASSPLGGSEQYF
>NA|TRBJ2-7|TRBV28|TRBD2
TGTGCCAGCCAAACCGGGGGGGGCACTGTAAATGAGCAGTACTTC
CASQTGGGTVNEQYF
>NA|TRBJ1-4|TRBV11-2|NA
TGTGCCAGCAGCTTAGGCCCTCCGGGGGGCCCCGAAAAACTGTTTTTT
CASSLGPPGGPEKLFF
>NA|TRBJ1-4|TRBV5-1|TRBD1
TGCGCCAGCAGCCCGGGTCAGGGGGCGGTTTCAACTAATGAAAAACTGTTTTTT
CASSPGQGAVSTNEKLFF